The rows below give T cell receptor beta chains drawn from one sample of a study of blood T cell repertoires in COVID-19. Produced via immunoSEQ multiplex PCR; TCRdb's table is partial and in-frame only. The data contain about 230,000 clones, approximately 83% of them seen just once; the ten biggest clones take up around 30%. The sample taken for sequencing was peripheral blood. Source of these receptors: a man aged 35 to 55 with acute or convalescent COVID-19. The CDR3 runs from the conserved cysteine through the conserved F or W. The order of the fields is clone size, J gene, V gene, D gene, CDR3 DNA, CDR3 protein. D genes are given only for firm matches. Rows may omit the clone size; those that give it use once, few, many or a size class.

size: NA; J: TRBJ1-6; V: TRBV15; D: TRBD1; DNA: TGTGCCACCAGCAGAGAAAGACAGGGCTATAATTCACCCCTCCACTTT; CDR3: CATSRERQGYNSPLHF
size: NA; J: TRBJ2-7; V: TRBV20-1; D: TRBD1; DNA: TGCAGTGCTAGTGGGCGGACAGGGACCAACGAGCAGTACTTC; CDR3: CSASGRTGTNEQYF
size: NA; J: TRBJ2-7; V: TRBV11-2; D: TRBD2; DNA: TGTGCCAGCAGCCAATTGTGGGTAGCGGGAGTTTTCGAGCAGTACTTC; CDR3: CASSQLWVAGVFEQYF
size: NA; J: TRBJ2-2; V: TRBV3-1/TRBV3-2; D: NA; DNA: TGTGCCAGCAGCCAAGACTCCGGGGAGCTGTTTTTT; CDR3: CASSQDSGELFF
size: once; J: TRBJ2-6; V: TRBV2; D: NA; DNA: TGTGCCAGCAGTACGGACAGGGCCAACGTCCTGACTTTC; CDR3: CASSTDRANVLTF
size: few; J: TRBJ2-5; V: TRBV6-5; D: NA; DNA: TGTGCCAGCAGTAACGCACTCCGAGAGACCCAGTACTTC; CDR3: CASSNALRETQYF
size: NA; J: TRBJ2-1; V: TRBV4-2; D: TRBD2; DNA: TGTGCCAGCAGCCAAATGAGACTAGCGGGAGATAATGAGCAGTTCTTC; CDR3: CASSQMRLAGDNEQFF
size: few; J: TRBJ1-1; V: TRBV7-2; D: TRBD1; DNA: TGTGCCAGCAGCACCGACAGGGTCGGGACTGAAGCTTTCTTT; CDR3: CASSTDRVGTEAFF
size: NA; J: TRBJ1-5; V: TRBV6-5; D: TRBD1; DNA: TGTGCCAGCAGGAGGGACAGGGAAGAGGGTCAGCCCCAGCATTTT; CDR3: CASRRDREEGQPQHF
size: NA; J: TRBJ2-1; V: TRBV29-1; D: TRBD2; DNA: TGCAGCGCGAGACTAGCGGGAGAGGGTGAGCAGTTCTTC; CDR3: CSARLAGEGEQFF
size: NA; J: TRBJ2-5; V: TRBV10-2; D: TRBD1; DNA: TGCGCCAGCAGTGCTACGGGACAGGGAGAGACCCAGTACTTC; CDR3: CASSATGQGETQYF
size: NA; J: TRBJ1-1; V: TRBV5-1; D: TRBD1; DNA: TGCGCCAGCAGCTTGAATGGACAGGGAAACACTGAAGCTTTCTTT; CDR3: CASSLNGQGNTEAFF
size: NA; J: TRBJ1-2; V: TRBV4-1; D: TRBD1; DNA: TGCGCCAGCAGCCAAGCTCAGGGACAGTACTATGGCTACACCTTC; CDR3: CASSQAQGQYYGYTF
size: NA; J: TRBJ2-7; V: TRBV7-2; D: TRBD2; DNA: TGTGCCAGCACCCTCGGGAGGAGGCACTACGAGCAGTACTTC; CDR3: CASTLGRRHYEQYF
size: NA; J: TRBJ2-3; V: TRBV19; D: TRBD2; DNA: TGTGCCAGTAGTACCGGACTAGCGGCGCAAGATACGCAGTATTTT; CDR3: CASSTGLAAQDTQYF
size: NA; J: TRBJ1-2; V: TRBV5-6; D: NA; DNA: TGTGCCAGCAGCGTGACCAGGTCCCTCTATGGCTACACCTTC; CDR3: CASSVTRSLYGYTF
size: NA; J: TRBJ1-1; V: TRBV19; D: NA; DNA: TGTGCCAGTAGACAGAACACTGAAGCTTTCTTT; CDR3: CASRQNTEAFF
size: NA; J: TRBJ1-5; V: TRBV7-6; D: TRBD1; DNA: TGTGCCAGCAGCTTAATCGGGGGACAGTATAGCAATCAGCCCCAGCATTTT; CDR3: CASSLIGGQYSNQPQHF